This T cell receptor beta chain was sequenced in a study of OX40 agonist ivuxolimab in advanced cancers. About the study: Patients were dosed intravenously with ivuxolimab at 0.01 to 10 mg/kg every 2 weeks. Dose-escalation patients' cancers were hepatocellular carcinoma, melanoma, renal cell or head and neck cancer.

On this clone: The antigen is unknown.

Study outcomes and limitations: Compared with others, partial responders at 0.1-3.0 mg/kg displayed clonal expansion among the lowest. Averaged across samples, CD8+ T cells carried more expanded clones than CD4+ did.

This CDR3 has 15 residues. Trimming pared 6 bases from V and 8 bases from J, leaving 19 bases between. Germline assignment: CDR1 ENHRY and CDR2 SYGVKD. Produced via immunoSEQ multiplex PCR; TCRdb's table is partial and in-frame only. This table has some 87,000 clones, 90% appearing once. The chain joins TRBV10-3 to TRBJ2-2; tentative D call: TRBD1 (6 bases). The source of this sequence is an adult with an advanced solid tumor such as melanoma, head and neck, liver or kidney cancer. This material consisted of CD4+ or CD8+ T cells sorted from blood, taken in a trial of the OX40 agonist ivuxolimab. This CDR3 is CAIRSPGTKVGELFF. CDR3 nucleotides: TGTGCCATCAGATCCCCCGGGACAAAGGTGGGGGAGCTGTTTTTT.